These 16 T cell receptor beta chains came from one sample sequenced in a study of brain T cells in children with intractable seizures. The assay was immunoSEQ multiplex PCR, and TCRdb's table has in-frame clones only and misses some. This table has roughly 80,000 clones, 93% appearing once. The sample was peripheral blood, taken at surgery. These TCRs come from a boy under three years old with tuberous sclerosis and intractable seizures.

The chain is built from TRBV14 and TRBJ1-1; D gene uncertain. The CDR3 is 13 amino acids. Germline CDR1 SGHDN, CDR2 FVKESK. Trimming took 0 bases from V and 4 from J, leaving 6 bases between them. This chain's CDR3 is CASSQDLVTEAFF. The CDR3 nucleotides read TGTGCCAGCAGCCAAGATTTGGTCACTGAAGCTTTCTTT. Full variable domain (outside the CDR3, taken from reference TRBV14 and TRBJ1-1): EAGVTQFPSHSVIEKGQTVTLRCDPISGHDNLYWYRRVMGKEIKFLLHFVKESKQDESGMPNNRFLAERTGGTYSTLKVQPAELEDSGVYFCASSQDLVTEAFFGQGTRLTVV.

The V gene is TRBV6-5, the J gene TRBJ1-1; perhaps TRBD1 as D (6 bases). V gave up 6 bases and J gave up 4 bases, with 15 bases separating them. The CDR3 has 14 amino acids. Per the germline V gene, CDR1 is MNHEY and CDR2 is SVGAGI. Written as DNA, the CDR3 is TGTGCCAGCAGAAGGACAGTAACGGGCACTGAAGCTTTCTTT. Its translation is CASRRTVTGTEAFF.

This sequence joins TRBV11-3 and TRBJ2-1, with 8 nucleotides matching TRBD2. Germline V gives CDR1 SGHNT, CDR2 YENEEA. Unmatched junction bases numbered 8, after V lost 5 bases and J lost 2 bases. This CDR3 is 16 amino acids long. As DNA, the CDR3 is TGTGCCAGCAGCGCGGGGGGAGCGAGAGCCTACAATGAGCAGTTCTTC. Amino acids: CASSAGGARAYNEQFF.

The J gene is TRBJ1-2, the V gene TRBV6-6; D perhaps matches TRBD1 (6 bases). The CDR3 extends over 14 amino acids. V gave up 2 bases and J gave up 6 bases, with 13 bases separating them. Per germline, CDR1 MNHNY and CDR2 SVGAGI (reference sequence). The CDR3 loop reads CASSYGGRYNGYTF. CDR3 DNA sequence: TGTGCCAGCAGTTACGGGGGGCGTTACAATGGCTACACCTTC.

In its sample, this clone was seen a few times. The chain joins TRBV6-5 to TRBJ1-1; tentative D call: TRBD1 (6 bases). The CDR3 length is 12 residues. Per the germline V gene, CDR1 is MNHEY and CDR2 is SVGAGI. This chain's CDR3 is CVAGEWDTEAFF. The CDR3 region has the DNA TGTGTCGCAGGGGAGTGGGACACTGAAGCTTTCTTT.

The chain carries TRBV3-1 (or the pseudogene TRBV3-2) and TRBJ2-5; 11 positions agree with TRBD2. This CDR3 spans 16 amino acids. Germline V gene sequence: CDR1 LGHDT, CDR2 YNNKEL (reference sequence). With 1 base clipped from V and 5 bases from J, the junction kept 6 bases outside the gene matches. CDR3 DNA sequence: TGTGCCAGCAGCCAAGTCATAGCGGGGGGGAGGGAGACCCAGTACTTC. It is translated as CASSQVIAGGRETQYF.

The chain combines TRBV27 with TRBJ2-1; D is unclear. V dropped 3 bases and J dropped 4 bases, with 10 bases sitting between them. Germline-derived CDR1 and CDR2 are MNHEY and SMNVEV (reference sequence). CDR3 size: 14 residues. CDR3 loop: CASSFRSRYNEQFF. CDR3 DNA sequence: TGTGCCAGCAGTTTTAGATCTAGGTACAATGAGCAGTTCTTC.

V gene TRBV29-1 combines with J gene TRBJ1-1, with D hard to call. V was shortened by 6 bases and J by 8 bases, with 13 bases between the two germline ends. The CDR3 is 11 residues long. The germline V gene encodes CDR1 SQVTM and CDR2 ANQGSEA. The CDR3 sequence: CSVPAGSEAFF. As DNA, the CDR3 is TGCAGCGTCCCGGCGGGTTCCGAAGCTTTCTTT.

The V and J genes are TRBV16 and TRBJ2-7; tentatively, D is TRBD1 (6 bases). This CDR3 contains 14 residues. The germline gives CDR1 KGHSY, CDR2 FQNENV. Trimming shortened V by 5 bases and J by 1 base, and 12 bases separated the two germline ends. DNA of the CDR3: TGTGCCAGCAGCTTAATCGGACAGTCCTACGAGCAGTACTTC. Residues: CASSLIGQSYEQYF.

The chain combines TRBV9 with TRBJ2-5; maybe TRBD2 (5 bases). The CDR3 contains 13 residues. From germline, CDR1 is SGDLS and CDR2 YYNGEE. Deletions cut 3 bases from V and 4 bases from J, with 10 bases between. The CDR3 bases are TGTGCCAGCAGCGACAGCGGCGCAGAGACCCAGTACTTC. The encoded protein is CASSDSGAETQYF. Combining the CDR3 with reference TRBV9 and TRBJ2-5 gives the whole variable domain DSGVTQTPKHLITATGQRVTLRCSPRSGDLSVYWYQQSLDQGLQFLIQYYNGEERAKGNILERFSAQQFPDLHSELNLSSLELGDSALYFCASSDSGAETQYFGPGTRLLVL.

V is TRBV27 and J is TRBJ2-7; D is unresolved. The V and J ends lost 5 bases and 0 bases respectively, with 11 bases between them. This CDR3 is built from 14 residues. CDR1 is MNHEY, CDR2 SMNVEV, per germline (reference sequence). CDR3 region: CASSPQQSSYEQYF. The CDR3 coding sequence is TGTGCCAGCAGTCCCCAACAGAGCTCCTACGAGCAGTACTTC.

This rearrangement joins TRBV24-1 to TRBJ2-3; 8 positions agree with TRBD1. This CDR3 region has 16 residues. From germline, CDR1 is KGHDR and CDR2 SFDVKD. The trim removed 6 bases at V and 3 bases at J, leaving 10 bases unmatched. CDR3 bases: TGTGCCACCAGTCAGGGGGCTTTAGGGCCGACAGATACGCAGTATTTT. Translated: CATSQGALGPTDTQYF.

This chain joins TRBV18 and TRBJ2-1, with 11 bases fitting TRBD2. This CDR3 region has 16 residues. Trimming at V came to 2 bases and at J to 6 bases, leaving 6 bases not matched to a gene. Germline V gene sequence: CDR1 KGHSH, CDR2 LQKENI. Written as DNA, the CDR3 is TGTGCCAGCTCACCAGGACTAGCGGGTAACTTCAATGAGCAGTTCTTC. It specifies CASSPGLAGNFNEQFF. Using reference TRBV18 and TRBJ2-1 for the parts outside the CDR3, the full variable domain is NAGVMQNPRHLVRRRGQEARLRCSPMKGHSHVYWYRQLPEEGLKFMVYLQKENIIDESGMPKERFSAEFPKEGPSILRIQQVVRGDSAAYFCASSPGLAGNFNEQFFGPGTRLTVL.

The chain employs TRBV3-1 (or the pseudogene TRBV3-2) and TRBJ2-1, with D perhaps given as TRBD1 or TRBD2 (6 bases each). Trimming pared 8 bases from V and 9 bases from J, leaving 17 bases between. Per the germline V gene, CDR1 is LGHDT and CDR2 is YNNKEL (reference sequence). The CDR3 spans 13 residues. CDR3 coding DNA: TGTGCCAGCGGGTGGGGGGCCTTTCCTGAGCAGTTCTTC. As protein: CASGWGAFPEQFF.

The chain couples TRBV28 to TRBJ2-7; 11 positions match TRBD1. V gave up 2 bases and J gave up 3 bases; unmatched junction bases: 12. Germline V gene data show CDR1 as MDHEN and CDR2 as SYDVKM. The CDR3 is made up of 18 amino acids. The CDR3 DNA reads as TGTGCCAGCAGTTTAATAGGGACAGGGGGTCGTGGAGGCTACGAGCAGTACTTC. This sequence encodes CASSLIGTGGRGGYEQYF.

This chain uses TRBV5-1 with TRBJ2-2; D not certain. Trimming took off 1 base at V and 6 bases at J, with 13 bases between the two ends. Per germline, CDR1 SGHRS and CDR2 YFSETQ. There are 15 residues in the CDR3. As DNA, the CDR3 is TGCGCCAGCAGCTTGCCCGGGTGGTATGCCGGGGAGCTGTTTTTT. Amino acid sequence: CASSLPGWYAGELFF. The whole variable domain, remainder taken from reference TRBV5-1 and TRBJ2-2, is KAGVTQTPRYLIKTRGQQVTLSCSPISGHRSVSWYQQTPGQGLQFLFEYFSETQRNKGNFPGRFSGRQFSNSRSEMNVSTLELGDSALYLCASSLPGWYAGELFFGEGSRLTVL.